Below, 6 T cell receptor beta chains from the same sample are listed, as sequenced in a study of vaccination and CD4 T cells after COVID-19. Antigen specificity for these receptors is unknown. Researchers used the Oncomine TCR Beta short-read assay to sequence DNA from cultured CD4+ T cells. TCRdb re-derived calls from the PCR reads in MiXCR, one entry per CDR3 protein. The table records 20,000 to 25,000 distinct CDR3 sequences, around two fifths of them present only once. Stated time point: late sampling 161 to 241 days after vaccination in a few convalescent patients. Treatment reported: roughly ten-day PBMC culture with coronavirus spike peptide pools or control peptides (ViraFEST assay). The sample here was CD4+ T cells from blood, cultured in vitro, taken about 7 months after SARS-CoV-2 vaccination. Receptors originate from a human donor who had recovered from COVID-19.

This chain links TRBV20-1 with TRBJ2-1; D remains ambiguous. The V and J ends lost 0 bases and 2 bases respectively, with 11 bases between them. This CDR3 spans 15 amino acids. Germline CDR1 DFQATT, CDR2 SNEGSKA (reference sequence). The CDR3 spells CSARDTEKAYNEQFF. CDR3 DNA: TGCAGTGCTAGAGACACCGAGAAAGCCTACAATGAGCAGTTCTTC.

The V gene is TRBV4-1, the J gene TRBJ2-7; 13 bases line up with TRBD2. Germline CDR1 MGHRA, CDR2 YSYEKL. V trimming: 6 bases; J trimming: 0 bases; junction bases outside the gene matches: 8. The CDR3 length is 17 residues. Here the CDR3 reads CASSRMGLAGSSYEQYF. As DNA, the CDR3 is TGCGCCAGCAGTCGCATGGGACTAGCGGGGAGCTCCTACGAGCAGTACTTC.

This chain links TRBV7-6 with TRBJ2-7, with D perhaps TRBD2 (5 bases). Per germline, CDR1 SGHVS and CDR2 FNYEAQ. The length of the CDR3 is 16 residues. V lost 5 bases and J lost 2, with 19 bases in between. The CDR3 reads CASSRNVSGSAYEQYF. In nucleotides, the CDR3 is TGTGCCAGCAGCCGTAATGTATCGGGGTCAGCCTACGAGCAGTACTTC.

This clonotype was recorded once. The chain has TRBV4-2 and TRBJ2-3, with TRBD2 as a possible D gene (6 bases). The V and J ends lost 0 bases and 2 bases respectively, with 12 bases between them. Germline lookup yields CDR1 LGHNA and CDR2 YNFKEQ. This CDR3 region has 16 residues. DNA for the CDR3: TGTGCCAGCAGCCAAGAAGGGCGGGATTCCACAGATACGCAGTATTTT. It encodes CASSQEGRDSTDTQYF.

The V and J genes are TRBV19 and TRBJ1-5; D ambiguous. This CDR3 spans 17 amino acids. CDR1 and CDR2 (germline): LNHDA, SQIVND (reference sequence). The V end was cut by 5 bases, the J end by 0 bases, with 17 bases between. The CDR3 here is CASSLWAQTVSNQPQHF. In DNA, the CDR3 is TGTGCCAGTAGTTTGTGGGCGCAGACGGTTAGCAATCAGCCCCAGCATTTT.

This rearrangement joins TRBV6-1 to TRBJ2-7, with D possibly matching TRBD1 (7 bases). The CDR3 loop spans 14 amino acids. V was pared by 7 bases and J by 2 bases, with 15 bases between. Germline CDR1 is MNHNS and CDR2 is SASEGT. The CDR3 protein is CASKWTGLPYEQYF. The CDR3 nucleotides are TGTGCCAGCAAGTGGACAGGACTACCCTACGAGCAGTACTTC.